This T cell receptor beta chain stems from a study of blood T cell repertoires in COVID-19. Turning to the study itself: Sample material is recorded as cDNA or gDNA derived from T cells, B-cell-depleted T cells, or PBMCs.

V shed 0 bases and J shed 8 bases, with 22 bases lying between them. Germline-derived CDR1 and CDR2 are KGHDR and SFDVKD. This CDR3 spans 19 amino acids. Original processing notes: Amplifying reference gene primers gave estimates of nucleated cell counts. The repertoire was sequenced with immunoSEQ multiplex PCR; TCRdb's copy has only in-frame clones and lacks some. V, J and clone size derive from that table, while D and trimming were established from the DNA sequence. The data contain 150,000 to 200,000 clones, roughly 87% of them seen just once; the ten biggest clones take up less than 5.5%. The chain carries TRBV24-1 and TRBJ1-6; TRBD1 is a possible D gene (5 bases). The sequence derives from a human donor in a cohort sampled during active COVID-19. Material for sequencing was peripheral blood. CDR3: CATSDLGLDITNLDSPLHF. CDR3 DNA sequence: TGTGCCACCAGTGATTTGGGGTTGGACATAACGAACCTGGATTCACCCCTCCACTTT.